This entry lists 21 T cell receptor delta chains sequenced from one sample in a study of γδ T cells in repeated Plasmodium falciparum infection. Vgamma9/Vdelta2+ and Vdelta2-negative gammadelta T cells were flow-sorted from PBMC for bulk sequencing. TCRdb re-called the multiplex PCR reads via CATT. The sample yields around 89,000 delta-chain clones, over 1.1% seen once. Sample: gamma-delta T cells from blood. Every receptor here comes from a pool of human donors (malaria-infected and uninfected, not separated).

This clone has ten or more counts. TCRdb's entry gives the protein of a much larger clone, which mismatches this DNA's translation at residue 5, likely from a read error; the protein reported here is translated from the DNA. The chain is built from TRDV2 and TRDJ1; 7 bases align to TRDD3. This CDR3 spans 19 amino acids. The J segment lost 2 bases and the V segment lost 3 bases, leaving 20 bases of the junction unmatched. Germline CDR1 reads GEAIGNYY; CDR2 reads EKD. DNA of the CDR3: TGTGCCTGTGACGCCGTACTGGGGATAAACACGGTCACAACCGATAAACTCATCTTT. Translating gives CACDAVLGINTVTTDKLIF.

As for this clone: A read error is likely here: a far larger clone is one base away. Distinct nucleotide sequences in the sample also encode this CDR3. The CDR3 loop reads CALGEPRGILGDNRTDKLIF. The CDR3 coding sequence is TGTGCTCTCGGGGAACCTCGTGGAATACTGGGGGATAATAGGACCGATAAACTCATCTTT. This chain connects TRDV1 to TRDJ1, with TRDD3 identical over 11 bases. Because TCRdb records no J gene, it was assigned here through a match of the DNA to germline. The CDR3 runs 20 residues. Germline V CDR1 and CDR2: TSWWSYY, QGS.

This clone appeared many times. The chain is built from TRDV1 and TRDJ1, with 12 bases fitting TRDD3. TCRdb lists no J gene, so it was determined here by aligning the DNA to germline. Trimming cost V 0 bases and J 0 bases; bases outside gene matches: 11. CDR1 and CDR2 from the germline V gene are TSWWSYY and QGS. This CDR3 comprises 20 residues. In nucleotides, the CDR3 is TGTGCTCTTGGGGAACTCCTAACTGGGGGATACCCGCCTTACACCGATAAACTCATCTTT. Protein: CALGELLTGGYPPYTDKLIF.

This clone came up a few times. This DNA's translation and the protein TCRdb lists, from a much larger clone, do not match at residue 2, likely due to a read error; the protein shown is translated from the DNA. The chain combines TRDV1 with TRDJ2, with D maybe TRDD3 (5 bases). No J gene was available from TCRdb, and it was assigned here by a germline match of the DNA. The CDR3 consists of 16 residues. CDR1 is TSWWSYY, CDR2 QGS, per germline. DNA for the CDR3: TGTTCTCTTGGGGAATGGGGCTGTGGGAGGACAGCACAACTCTTCTTT. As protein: CSLGEWGCGRTAQLFF.

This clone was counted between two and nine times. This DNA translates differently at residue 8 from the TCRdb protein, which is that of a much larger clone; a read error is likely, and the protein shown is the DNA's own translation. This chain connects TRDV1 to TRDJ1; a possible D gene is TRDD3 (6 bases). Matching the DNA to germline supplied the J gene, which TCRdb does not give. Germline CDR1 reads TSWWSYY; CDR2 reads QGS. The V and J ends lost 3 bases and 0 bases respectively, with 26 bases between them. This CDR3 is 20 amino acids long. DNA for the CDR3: TGTGCTCTTGGGGATACTTATCCCAGGGGGACCCGTCCGTACACCGATAAACTCATCTTT. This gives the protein CALGDTYPRGTRPYTDKLIF.

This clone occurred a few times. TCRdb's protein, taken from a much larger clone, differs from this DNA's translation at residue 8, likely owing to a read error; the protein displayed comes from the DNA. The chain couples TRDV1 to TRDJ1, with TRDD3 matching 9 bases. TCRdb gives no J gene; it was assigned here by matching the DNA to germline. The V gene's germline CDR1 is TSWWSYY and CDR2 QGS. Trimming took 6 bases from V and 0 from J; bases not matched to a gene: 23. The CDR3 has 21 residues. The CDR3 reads CALGRERPSYGGILNTDKLIF. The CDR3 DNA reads TGTGCTCTTGGAAGAGAACGTCCATCATACGGGGGGATACTAAACACCGATAAACTCATCTTT.

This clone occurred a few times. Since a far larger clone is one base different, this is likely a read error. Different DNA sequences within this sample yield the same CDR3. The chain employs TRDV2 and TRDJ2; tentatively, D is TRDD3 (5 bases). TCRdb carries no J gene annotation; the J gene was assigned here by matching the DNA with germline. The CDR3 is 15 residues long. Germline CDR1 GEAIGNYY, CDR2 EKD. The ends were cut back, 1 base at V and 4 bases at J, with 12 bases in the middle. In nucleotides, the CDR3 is TGTGCCTGTGACACGGGGGGTCACCCGACAGCACAACTCTTCTTT. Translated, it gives CACDTGGHPTAQLFF.

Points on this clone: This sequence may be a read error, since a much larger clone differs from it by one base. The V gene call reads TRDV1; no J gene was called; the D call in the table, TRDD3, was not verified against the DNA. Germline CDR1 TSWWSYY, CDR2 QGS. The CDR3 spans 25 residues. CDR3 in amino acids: CALGELHPLLGDIVWQVDGTDKLIF. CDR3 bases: TGTGCTCTTGGGGAACTACACCCATTACTGGGGGATATTGTATGGCAGGTGGACGGCACCGATAAGCTCATCTTT.

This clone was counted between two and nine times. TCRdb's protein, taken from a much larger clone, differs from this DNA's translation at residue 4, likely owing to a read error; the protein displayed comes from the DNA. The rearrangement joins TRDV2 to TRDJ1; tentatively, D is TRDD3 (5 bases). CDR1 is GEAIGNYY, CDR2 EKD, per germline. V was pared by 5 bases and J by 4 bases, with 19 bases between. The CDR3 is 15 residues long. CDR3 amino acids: CACGTDAGARDKLIF. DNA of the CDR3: TGTGCCTGTGGCACGGACGCGGGGGCCCGCGATAAACTCATCTTT.

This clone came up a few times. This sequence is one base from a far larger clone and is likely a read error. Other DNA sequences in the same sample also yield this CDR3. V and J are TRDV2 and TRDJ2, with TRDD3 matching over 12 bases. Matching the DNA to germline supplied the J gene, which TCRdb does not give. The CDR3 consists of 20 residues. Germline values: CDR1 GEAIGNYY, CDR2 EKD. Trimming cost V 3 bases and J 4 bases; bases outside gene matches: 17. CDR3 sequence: CACDPLSPVLGDTGTAQLFF. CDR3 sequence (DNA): TGTGCCTGTGACCCGCTTTCCCCCGTACTGGGGGATACAGGGACAGCACAACTCTTCTTT.

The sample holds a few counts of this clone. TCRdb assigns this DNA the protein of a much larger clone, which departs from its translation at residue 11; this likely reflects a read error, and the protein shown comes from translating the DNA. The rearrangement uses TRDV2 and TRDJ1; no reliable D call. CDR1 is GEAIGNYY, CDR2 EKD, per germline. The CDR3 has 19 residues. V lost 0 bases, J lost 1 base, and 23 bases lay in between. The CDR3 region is CACDTGVATLWTSTDKLIF. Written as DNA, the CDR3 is TGTGCCTGTGACACCGGCGTAGCTACCCTGTGGACCTCCACCGATAAACTCATCTTT.

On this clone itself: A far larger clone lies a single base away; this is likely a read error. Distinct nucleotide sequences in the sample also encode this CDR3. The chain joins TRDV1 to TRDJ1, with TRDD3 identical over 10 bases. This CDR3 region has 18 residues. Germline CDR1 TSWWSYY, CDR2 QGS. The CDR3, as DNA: TGTGCACTTGGGGAACTTTCAGTCATGGGGGATACAACCGATAAACTCATCTTT. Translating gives CALGELSVMGDTTDKLIF.

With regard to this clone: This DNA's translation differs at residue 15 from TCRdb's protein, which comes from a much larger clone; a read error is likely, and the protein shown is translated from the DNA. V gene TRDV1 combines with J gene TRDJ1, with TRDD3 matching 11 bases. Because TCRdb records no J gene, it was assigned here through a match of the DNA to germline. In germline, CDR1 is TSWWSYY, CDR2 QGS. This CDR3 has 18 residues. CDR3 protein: CALGEHKYWGISTDRLIF. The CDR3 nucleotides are TGTGCTCTTGGGGAACATAAGTACTGGGGGATAAGCACCGATAGACTCATCTTT.

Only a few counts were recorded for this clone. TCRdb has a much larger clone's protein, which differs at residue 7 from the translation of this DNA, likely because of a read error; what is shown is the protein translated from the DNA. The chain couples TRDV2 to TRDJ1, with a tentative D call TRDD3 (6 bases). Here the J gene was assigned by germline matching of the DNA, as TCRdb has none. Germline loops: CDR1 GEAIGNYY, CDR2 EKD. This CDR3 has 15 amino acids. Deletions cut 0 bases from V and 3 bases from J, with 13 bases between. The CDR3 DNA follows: TGTGCCTGTGACACCGTGAGGGATAGGGCCGATAAACTCATCTTT. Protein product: CACDTVRDRADKLIF.

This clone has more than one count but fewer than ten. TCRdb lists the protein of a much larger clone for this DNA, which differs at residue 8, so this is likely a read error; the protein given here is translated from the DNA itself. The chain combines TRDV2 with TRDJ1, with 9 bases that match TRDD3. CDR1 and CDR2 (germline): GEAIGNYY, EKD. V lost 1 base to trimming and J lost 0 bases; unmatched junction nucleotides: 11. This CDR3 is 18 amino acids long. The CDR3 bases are TGTGCCTGTGACACGGTTTCTAGGGGATACGCACACACCGATAAACTCATCTTT. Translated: CACDTVSRGYAHTDKLIF.

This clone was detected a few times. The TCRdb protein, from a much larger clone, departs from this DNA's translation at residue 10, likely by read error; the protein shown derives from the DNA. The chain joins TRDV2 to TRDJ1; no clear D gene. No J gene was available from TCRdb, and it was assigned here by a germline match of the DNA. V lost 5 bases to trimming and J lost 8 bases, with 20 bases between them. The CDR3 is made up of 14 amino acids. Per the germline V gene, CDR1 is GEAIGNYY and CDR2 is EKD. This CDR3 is CACVPGTEARKLIF. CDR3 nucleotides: TGTGCCTGTGTCCCAGGTACTGAGGCCCGAAAACTCATCTTT.

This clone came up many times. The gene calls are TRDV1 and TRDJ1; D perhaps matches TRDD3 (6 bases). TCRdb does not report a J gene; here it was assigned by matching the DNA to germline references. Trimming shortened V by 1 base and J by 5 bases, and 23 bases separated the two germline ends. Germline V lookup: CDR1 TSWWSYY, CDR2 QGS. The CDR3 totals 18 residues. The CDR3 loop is CALGERSLGAWGADKLIF. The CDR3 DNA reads TGTGCTCTTGGGGAACGCTCCTTAGGGGCCTGGGGAGCGGATAAACTCATCTTT.

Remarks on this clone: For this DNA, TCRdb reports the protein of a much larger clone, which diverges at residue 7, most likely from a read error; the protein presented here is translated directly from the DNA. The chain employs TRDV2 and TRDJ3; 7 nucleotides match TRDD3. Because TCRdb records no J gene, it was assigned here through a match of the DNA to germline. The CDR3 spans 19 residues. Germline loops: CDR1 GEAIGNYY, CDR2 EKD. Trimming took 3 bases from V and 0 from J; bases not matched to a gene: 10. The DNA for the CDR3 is TGTGCCTGTGACTCCAGTGCTGGGGGGCCCTCCTGGGACACCCGACAGATGTTTTTC. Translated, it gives CACDSSAGGPSWDTRQMFF.

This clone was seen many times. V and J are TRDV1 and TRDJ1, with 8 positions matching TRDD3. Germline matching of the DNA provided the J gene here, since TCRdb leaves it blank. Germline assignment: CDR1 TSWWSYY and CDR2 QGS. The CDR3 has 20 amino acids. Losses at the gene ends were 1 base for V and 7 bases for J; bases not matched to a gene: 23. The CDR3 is CALGERLLFPSVLGVLKLIF. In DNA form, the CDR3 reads TGTGCTCTTGGGGAACGCCTACTCTTTCCATCAGTACTGGGGGTGCTTAAACTCATCTTT.

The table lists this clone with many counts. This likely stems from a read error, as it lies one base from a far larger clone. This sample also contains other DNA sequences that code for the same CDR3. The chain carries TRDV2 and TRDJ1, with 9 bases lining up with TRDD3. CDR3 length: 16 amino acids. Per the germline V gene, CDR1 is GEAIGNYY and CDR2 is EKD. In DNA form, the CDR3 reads TGTGCCTGCGACAAACTGGGGGACCCGTACACCGATAAACTCATCTTT. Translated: CACDKLGDPYTDKLIF.

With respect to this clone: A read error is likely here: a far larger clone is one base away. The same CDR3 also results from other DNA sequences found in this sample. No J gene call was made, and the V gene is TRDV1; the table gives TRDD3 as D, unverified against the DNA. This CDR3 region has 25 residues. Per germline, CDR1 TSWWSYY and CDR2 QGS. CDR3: CALGELSLPLYWGIREPLYTDKLIF. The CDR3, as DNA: TGTGCTCTTGGGGAACTTTCCCTCCCCCTTTACTGGGGGATACGTGAACCGTTGTACACCGATAAGCTCATCTTT.